The clone carrying this T cell receptor beta chain was picked up a small number of times. Antigen specificity is unknown. V shed 7 bases, J shed 0 bases, and the junction held 3 bases outside the gene matches. This CDR3 contains 15 residues. Germline V gene sequence: CDR1 LNHNV, CDR2 YYDKDF (reference sequence). MiXCR was run by TCRdb on the 5' RACE reads, yielding one entry per CDR3 protein. The sample records just under 550,000 distinct CDR3 sequences, around 15% being singletons. The source of the sample is a study of identical twins. Findings of the study overall: Twins' surplus sharing was weaker for beta out-of-frame sequences.

A further study also used this sample, focusing on yellow fever vaccine responses in identical twins.

Source material: CD4+ T cells sorted from blood. The sequence derives from a woman in her late teens or twenties in good health. The chain links TRBV15 to TRBJ2-2; 9 bases align to TRBD2. The CDR3, as DNA: TGTGCCACCAAGCGGGAGGTTACGAACACCGGGGAGCTGTTTTTT. Translation gives CATKREVTNTGELFF.